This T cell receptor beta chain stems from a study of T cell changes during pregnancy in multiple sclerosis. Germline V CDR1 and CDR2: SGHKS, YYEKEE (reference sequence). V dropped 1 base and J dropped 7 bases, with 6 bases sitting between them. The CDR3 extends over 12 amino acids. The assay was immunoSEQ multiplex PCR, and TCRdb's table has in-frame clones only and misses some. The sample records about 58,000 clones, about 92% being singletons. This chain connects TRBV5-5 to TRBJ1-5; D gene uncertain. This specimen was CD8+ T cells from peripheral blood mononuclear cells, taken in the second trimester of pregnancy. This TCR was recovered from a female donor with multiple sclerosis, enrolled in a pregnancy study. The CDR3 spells CASSLMGQPQHF. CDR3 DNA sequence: TGTGCCAGCAGCTTGATGGGCCAGCCCCAGCATTTT.